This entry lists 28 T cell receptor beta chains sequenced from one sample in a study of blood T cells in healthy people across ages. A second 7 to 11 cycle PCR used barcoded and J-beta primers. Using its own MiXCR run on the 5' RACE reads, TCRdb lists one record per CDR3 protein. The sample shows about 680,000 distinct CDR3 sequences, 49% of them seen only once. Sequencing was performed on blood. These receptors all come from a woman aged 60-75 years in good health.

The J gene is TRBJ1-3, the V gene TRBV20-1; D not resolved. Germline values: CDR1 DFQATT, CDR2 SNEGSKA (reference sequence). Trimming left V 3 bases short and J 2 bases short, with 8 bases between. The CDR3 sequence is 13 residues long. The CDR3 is CSASRPAGNTIYF. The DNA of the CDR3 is TGCAGTGCTAGTCGCCCTGCTGGAAACACCATATATTTT.

The CDR3 region is CAIKREEGVTEAFF. Written as DNA, the CDR3 is TGTGCCATCAAAAGGGAGGAGGGGGTCACTGAAGCTTTCTTT. V usage is TRBV10-3 and J usage is TRBJ1-1; D is perhaps TRBD1 (6 bases). CDR3 length equals 14 residues. Germline V CDR1 and CDR2: ENHRY, SYGVKD. Trimming pared 7 bases from V and 4 bases from J, leaving 16 bases between.

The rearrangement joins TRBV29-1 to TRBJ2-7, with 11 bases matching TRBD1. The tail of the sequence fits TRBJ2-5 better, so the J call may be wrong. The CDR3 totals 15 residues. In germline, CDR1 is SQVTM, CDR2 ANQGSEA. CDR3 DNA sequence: TGCAGCGCCGGACGGGGACAGGGGGGGGTGGGGACCCAGTACTTC. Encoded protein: CSAGRGQGGVGTQYF.

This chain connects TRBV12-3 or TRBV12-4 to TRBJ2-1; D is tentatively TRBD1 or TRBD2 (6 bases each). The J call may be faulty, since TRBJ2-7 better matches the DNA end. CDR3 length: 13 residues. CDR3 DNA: TGTGCCAGCAGAGTCGTGGGGGGCGACGAGCAGTACTTC. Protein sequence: CASRVVGGDEQYF.

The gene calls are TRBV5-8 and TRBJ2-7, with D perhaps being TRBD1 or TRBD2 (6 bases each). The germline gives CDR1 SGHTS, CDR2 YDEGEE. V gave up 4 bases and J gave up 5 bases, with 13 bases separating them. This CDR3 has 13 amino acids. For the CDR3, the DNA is TGTGCCAGCAGCGAGGGGGGCGTGGACGAGCAGTACTTC. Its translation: CASSEGGVDEQYF.

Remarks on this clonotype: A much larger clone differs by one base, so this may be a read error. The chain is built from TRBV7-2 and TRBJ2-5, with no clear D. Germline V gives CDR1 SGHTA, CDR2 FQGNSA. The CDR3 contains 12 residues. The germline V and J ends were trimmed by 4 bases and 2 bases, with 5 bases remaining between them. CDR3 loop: CASSCHQETQYF. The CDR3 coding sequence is TGTGCCAGCAGCTGTCATCAAGAGACCCAGTACTTC. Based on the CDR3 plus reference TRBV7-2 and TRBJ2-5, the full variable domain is GAGVSQSPSNKVTEKGKDVELRCDPISGHTALYWYRQSLGQGLEFLIYFQGNSAPDKSGLPSDRFSAERTGGSVSTLTIQRTQQEDSAVYLCASSCHQETQYFGPGTRLLVL.

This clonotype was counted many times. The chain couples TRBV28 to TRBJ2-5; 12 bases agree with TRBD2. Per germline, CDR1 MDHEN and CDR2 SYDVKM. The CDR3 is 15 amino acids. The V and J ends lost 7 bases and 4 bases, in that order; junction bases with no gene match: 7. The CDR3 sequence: CASTLQTSGGETQYF. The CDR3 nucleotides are TGTGCCAGCACCCTCCAGACTAGCGGGGGAGAGACCCAGTACTTC.

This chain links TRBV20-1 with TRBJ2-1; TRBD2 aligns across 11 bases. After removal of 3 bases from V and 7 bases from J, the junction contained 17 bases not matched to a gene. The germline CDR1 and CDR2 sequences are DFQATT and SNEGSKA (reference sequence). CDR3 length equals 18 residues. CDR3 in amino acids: CSASLSGEPGLAENEQFF. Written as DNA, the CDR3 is TGCAGTGCTAGCCTATCAGGCGAGCCGGGACTAGCGGAAAATGAGCAGTTCTTC.

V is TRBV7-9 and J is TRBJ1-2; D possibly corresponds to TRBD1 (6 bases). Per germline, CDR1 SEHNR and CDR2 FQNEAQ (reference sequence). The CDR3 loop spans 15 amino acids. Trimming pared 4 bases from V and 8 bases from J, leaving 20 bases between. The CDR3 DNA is TGTGCCAGCAGCTCGGTGGTCGGGGGCCTTGGGGGCTACACCTTC. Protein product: CASSSVVGGLGGYTF.

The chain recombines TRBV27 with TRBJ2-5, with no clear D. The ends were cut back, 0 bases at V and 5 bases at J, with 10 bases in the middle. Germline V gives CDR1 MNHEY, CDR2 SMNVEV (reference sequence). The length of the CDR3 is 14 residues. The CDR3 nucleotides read TGTGCCAGCAGTTTATCAGGGCTTACGGAGACCCAGTACTTC. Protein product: CASSLSGLTETQYF.

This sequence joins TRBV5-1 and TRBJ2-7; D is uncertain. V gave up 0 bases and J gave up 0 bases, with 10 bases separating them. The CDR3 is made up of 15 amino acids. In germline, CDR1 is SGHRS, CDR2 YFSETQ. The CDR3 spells CASSLGQAYSYEQYF. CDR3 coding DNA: TGCGCCAGCAGCTTGGGCCAGGCTTACTCCTACGAGCAGTACTTC.

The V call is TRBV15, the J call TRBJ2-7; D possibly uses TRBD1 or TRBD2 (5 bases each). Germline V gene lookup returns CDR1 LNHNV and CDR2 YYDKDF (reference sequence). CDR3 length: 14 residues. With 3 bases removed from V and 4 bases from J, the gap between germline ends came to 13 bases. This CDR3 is CATSSQRGRYEQYF. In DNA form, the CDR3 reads TGTGCCACCAGCAGTCAGAGGGGTAGATACGAGCAGTACTTC.

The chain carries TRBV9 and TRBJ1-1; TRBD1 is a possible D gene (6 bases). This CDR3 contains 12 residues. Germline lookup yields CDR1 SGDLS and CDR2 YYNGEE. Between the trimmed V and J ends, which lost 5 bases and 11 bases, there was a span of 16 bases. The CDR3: CASSGGGDGAFF. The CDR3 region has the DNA TGTGCCAGCAGTGGAGGGGGAGACGGGGCTTTCTTT.

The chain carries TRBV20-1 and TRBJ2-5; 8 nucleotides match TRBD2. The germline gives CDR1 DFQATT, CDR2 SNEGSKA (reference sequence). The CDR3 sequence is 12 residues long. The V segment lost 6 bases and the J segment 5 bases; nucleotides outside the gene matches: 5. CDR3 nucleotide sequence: TGCAGTGCCCAGAGCGGGAGCGAGACCCAGTACTTC. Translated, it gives CSAQSGSETQYF.

This CDR3 reads CSVSRTGNEQYF. CDR3 coding DNA: TGCAGCGTTTCCAGGACAGGAAACGAGCAGTACTTC. This rearrangement joins TRBV29-1 to TRBJ2-7; TRBD1 matches at 7 bases. The CDR3 is 12 amino acids. The ends lost 5 bases at V and 5 bases at J; junction bases unmatched: 6. Germline V gene sequence: CDR1 SQVTM, CDR2 ANQGSEA.

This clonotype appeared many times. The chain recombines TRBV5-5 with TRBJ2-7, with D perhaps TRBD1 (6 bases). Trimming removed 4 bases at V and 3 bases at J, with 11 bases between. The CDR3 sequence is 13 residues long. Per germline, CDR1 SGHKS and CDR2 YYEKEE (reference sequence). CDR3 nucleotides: TGTGCCAGCAGCAGTGACAGGCTCTACGAGCAGTACTTC. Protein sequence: CASSSDRLYEQYF. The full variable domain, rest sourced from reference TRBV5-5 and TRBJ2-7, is DAGVTQSPTHLIKTRGQQVTLRCSPISGHKSVSWYQQVLGQGPQFIFQYYEKEERGRGNFPDRFSARQFPNYSSELNVNALLLGDSALYLCASSSDRLYEQYFGPGTRLTVT.

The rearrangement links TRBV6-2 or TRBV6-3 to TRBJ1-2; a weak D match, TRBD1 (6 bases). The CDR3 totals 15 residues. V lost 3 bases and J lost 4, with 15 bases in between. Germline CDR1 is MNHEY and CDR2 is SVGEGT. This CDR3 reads CASSYPPGQTYGYTF. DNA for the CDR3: TGTGCCAGCAGTTATCCCCCCGGACAGACCTATGGCTACACCTTC.

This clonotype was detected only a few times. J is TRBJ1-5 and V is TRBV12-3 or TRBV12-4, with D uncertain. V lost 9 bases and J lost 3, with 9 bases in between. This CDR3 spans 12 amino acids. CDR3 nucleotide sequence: TGTGCCAGTCGCGGGTCCAATCAGCCCCAGCATTTT. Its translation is CASRGSNQPQHF.

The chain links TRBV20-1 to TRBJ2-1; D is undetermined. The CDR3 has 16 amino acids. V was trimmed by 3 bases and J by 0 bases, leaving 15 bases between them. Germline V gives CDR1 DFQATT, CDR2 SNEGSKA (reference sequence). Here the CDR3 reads CSASPGRLSSYNEQFF. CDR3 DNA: TGCAGTGCTAGCCCCGGGCGACTGAGCTCCTACAATGAGCAGTTCTTC.

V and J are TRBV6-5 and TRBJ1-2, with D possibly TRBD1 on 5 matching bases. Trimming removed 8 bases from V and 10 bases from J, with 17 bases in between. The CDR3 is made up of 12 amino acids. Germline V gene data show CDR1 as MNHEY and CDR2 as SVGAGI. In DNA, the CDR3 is TGTGCCAGCGCAACACAGGCTAATGACTACACCTTC. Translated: CASATQANDYTF.

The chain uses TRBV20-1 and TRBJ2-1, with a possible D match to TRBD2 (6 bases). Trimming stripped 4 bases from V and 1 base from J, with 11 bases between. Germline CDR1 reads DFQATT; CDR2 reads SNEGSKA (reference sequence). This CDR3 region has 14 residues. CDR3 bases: TGCAGTGCTATTCTAGCGATATCCTACAATGAGCAGTTCTTC. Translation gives CSAILAISYNEQFF.

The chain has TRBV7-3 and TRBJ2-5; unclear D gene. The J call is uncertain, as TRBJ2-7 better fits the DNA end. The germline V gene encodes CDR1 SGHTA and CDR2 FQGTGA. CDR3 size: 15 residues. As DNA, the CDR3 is TGTGCCAGCAGCCTCGCGCCGACCCCTACGTACGAGCAGTACTTC. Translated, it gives CASSLAPTPTYEQYF.

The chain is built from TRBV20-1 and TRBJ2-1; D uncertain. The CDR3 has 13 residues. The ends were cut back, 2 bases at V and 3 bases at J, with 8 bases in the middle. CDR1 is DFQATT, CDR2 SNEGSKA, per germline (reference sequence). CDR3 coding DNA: TGCAGTGCTAGACGAATATACTACAATGAGCAGTTCTTC. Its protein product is CSARRIYYNEQFF.

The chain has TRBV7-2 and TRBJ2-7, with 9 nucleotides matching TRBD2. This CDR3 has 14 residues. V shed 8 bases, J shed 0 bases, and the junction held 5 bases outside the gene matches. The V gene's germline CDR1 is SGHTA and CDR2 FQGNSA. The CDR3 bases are TGTGCCAGCGCCATTAGCGGGAGCTCCTACGAGCAGTACTTC. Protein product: CASAISGSSYEQYF. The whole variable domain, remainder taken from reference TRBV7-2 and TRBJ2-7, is GAGVSQSPSNKVTEKGKDVELRCDPISGHTALYWYRQSLGQGLEFLIYFQGNSAPDKSGLPSDRFSAERTGGSVSTLTIQRTQQEDSAVYLCASAISGSSYEQYFGPGTRLTVT.

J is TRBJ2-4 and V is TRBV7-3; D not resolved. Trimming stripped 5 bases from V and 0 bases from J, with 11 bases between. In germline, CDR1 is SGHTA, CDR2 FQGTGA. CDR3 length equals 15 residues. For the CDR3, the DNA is TGTGCCAGCAGCGAGGACGGCTTAGCCAAAAACATTCAGTACTTC. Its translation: CASSEDGLAKNIQYF.

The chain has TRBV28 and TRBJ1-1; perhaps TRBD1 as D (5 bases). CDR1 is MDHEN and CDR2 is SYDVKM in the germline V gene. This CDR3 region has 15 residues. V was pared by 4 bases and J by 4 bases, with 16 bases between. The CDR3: CASSSRGFRATEAFF. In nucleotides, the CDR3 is TGTGCCAGCAGTTCTCGGGGGTTTAGGGCCACTGAAGCTTTCTTT. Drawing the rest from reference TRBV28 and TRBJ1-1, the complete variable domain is DVKVTQSSRYLVKRTGEKVFLECVQDMDHENMFWYRQDPGLGLRLIYFSYDVKMKEKGDIPEGYSVSREKKERFSLILESASTNQTSMYLCASSSRGFRATEAFFGQGTRLTVV.

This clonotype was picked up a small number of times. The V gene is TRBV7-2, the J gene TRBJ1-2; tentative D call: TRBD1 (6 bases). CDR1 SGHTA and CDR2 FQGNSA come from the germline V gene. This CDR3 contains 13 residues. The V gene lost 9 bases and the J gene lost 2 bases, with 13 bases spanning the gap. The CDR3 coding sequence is TGTGCCAGTAAGAGACAGGAGAACTATGGCTACACCTTC. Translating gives CASKRQENYGYTF. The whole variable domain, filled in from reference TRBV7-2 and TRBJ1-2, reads GAGVSQSPSNKVTEKGKDVELRCDPISGHTALYWYRQSLGQGLEFLIYFQGNSAPDKSGLPSDRFSAERTGGSVSTLTIQRTQQEDSAVYLCASKRQENYGYTFGSGTRLTVV.

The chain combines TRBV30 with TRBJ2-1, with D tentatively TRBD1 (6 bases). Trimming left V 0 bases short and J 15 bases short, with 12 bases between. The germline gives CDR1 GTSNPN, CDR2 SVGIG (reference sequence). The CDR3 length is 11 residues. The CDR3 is CAWSVNRVRFF. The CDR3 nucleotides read TGTGCCTGGAGTGTAAACAGGGTACGGTTCTTC. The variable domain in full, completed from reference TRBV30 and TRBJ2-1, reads SQTIHQWPATLVQPVGSPLSLECTVEGTSNPNLYWYRQAAGRGLQLLFYSVGIGQISSEVPQNLSASRPQDRQFILSSKKLLLSDSGFYLCAWSVNRVRFFGPGTRLTVL.